The next 13 T cell receptor beta chains were all read from a single sample in a study of cytomegalovirus exposure and HLA in healthy donors (dated by TCRdb to the late 2010s). Libraries were constructed by the immunoSEQ multiplex PCR assay. For the multiplex PCR, a mixture combining 60 forward primers for TCR Vbeta segments and 13 reverse primers for TCR Jbeta segments was used. TCRdb limited this immuneACCESS table to in-frame rearrangements with V and J called. A share of clones is missing; checked studies link under half to unresolved V genes, and the rest is unexplained. For this sample, the table gives 35,000 to 45,000 clones. The ten biggest clones cover more than 3% of the sample. The sample taken for sequencing was PBMCs. These receptors all stem from a male donor in good health and CMV-seronegative.

The chain couples TRBV18 to TRBJ2-3; 8 bases are a match to TRBD2. With V trimmed by 3 bases and J by 5 bases, 7 bases remained unmatched. The CDR3 is 15 amino acids. Per germline, CDR1 KGHSH and CDR2 LQKENI. The CDR3 loop reads CASSPSGGKGDTQYF. DNA for the CDR3: TGTGCCAGCTCACCGAGCGGGGGAAAAGGAGATACGCAGTATTTT.

This chain connects TRBV6-1 to TRBJ1-5, with 7 bases fitting TRBD1. CDR3 size: 14 residues. V lost 4 bases to trimming and J lost 5 bases; unmatched junction nucleotides: 5. Germline assignment: CDR1 MNHNS and CDR2 SASEGT. CDR3: CASSGQGTDQPQHF. The CDR3 nucleotides are TGTGCCAGCAGTGGACAGGGAACGGATCAGCCCCAGCATTTT.

Worth noting for this clone: The junction shows a germline mismatch at one end, possibly a read error. This chain connects TRBV6-1 to TRBJ1-2; a possible D gene is TRBD1 (6 bases). Germline V gene lookup returns CDR1 MNHNS and CDR2 SASEGT. This CDR3 region has 13 residues. The CDR3 spells CASTFVGGDGHTF. In nucleotides, the CDR3 is TGTGCCAGCACATTTGTAGGGGGGGATGGCCACACCTTC.

This sequence joins TRBV19 and TRBJ1-1; 8 positions match TRBD1. With 3 bases clipped from V and 4 bases from J, the junction kept 10 bases outside the gene matches. CDR1 LNHDA and CDR2 SQIVND come from the germline V gene (reference sequence). This CDR3 comprises 16 residues. The CDR3 nucleotides read TGTGCCAGTAGTATCATCGGCGGGACAGGTCGCACTGAAGCTTTCTTT. Protein sequence: CASSIIGGTGRTEAFF.

The J gene is TRBJ2-7, the V gene TRBV4-2; a weak D match, TRBD2 (7 bases). The CDR3 runs to 16 residues. V lost 3 bases to trimming and J lost 1 base, with 16 bases between them. Germline V gives CDR1 LGHNA, CDR2 YNFKEQ. The CDR3 DNA is TGTGCCAGCAGCCAGGGCCAACAGGGAGGGTCCTACGAGCAGTACTTC. Its translation: CASSQGQQGGSYEQYF.

The rearrangement uses TRBV6-1 and TRBJ1-1; 7 bases match TRBD1. After removal of 5 bases from V and 1 base from J, the junction contained 4 bases not matched to a gene. This CDR3 is built from 14 residues. Germline V gene data show CDR1 as MNHNS and CDR2 as SASEGT. The CDR3 region is CASSPGTANTEAFF. DNA for the CDR3: TGTGCCAGCAGTCCTGGGACAGCGAACACTGAAGCTTTCTTT.

This chain joins TRBV18 and TRBJ1-1; D unresolved. Looked up from germline, CDR1 is KGHSH and CDR2 is LQKENI. V was shortened by 2 bases and J by 5 bases, with 9 bases between the two germline ends. The CDR3 is 13 amino acids. CDR3 loop: CASSPAAWTEAFF. As DNA, the CDR3 is TGTGCCAGCTCACCAGCGGCCTGGACTGAAGCTTTCTTT.

The rearrangement links TRBV6-6 to TRBJ2-3; D not resolved. Germline V gene sequence: CDR1 MNHNY, CDR2 SVGAGI (reference sequence). CDR3 length equals 12 residues. The V end was cut by 5 bases, the J end by 2 bases, with 5 bases between. CDR3 protein: CASSPYTDTQYF. The CDR3 coding sequence is TGTGCCAGCAGTCCTTACACAGATACGCAGTATTTT.

The chain employs TRBV5-1 and TRBJ2-1; 8 nucleotides align to TRBD2. The CDR3 runs to 16 residues. Germline loops: CDR1 SGHRS, CDR2 YFSETQ. Trimming took 2 bases from V and 0 from J; bases not matched to a gene: 4. The CDR3 sequence: CASSLIAGSSYNEQFF. CDR3 nucleotide sequence: TGCGCCAGCAGCTTAATAGCGGGGAGCTCCTACAATGAGCAGTTCTTC.

V usage is TRBV6-5 and J usage is TRBJ2-1, with 8 bases identical to TRBD1. The CDR3 consists of 15 residues. The V gene end was trimmed by 6 bases and the J gene end by 7 bases; junction bases not matched to a gene: 11. The germline CDR1 and CDR2 sequences are MNHEY and SVGAGI. CDR3 coding DNA: TGTGCCAGCAGCTTGGACAGGGCTCGGGTTAATGAGCAGTTCTTC. This encodes CASSLDRARVNEQFF.

CDR3 loop: CASRPQGGGYTF. The DNA for the CDR3 is TGTGCCAGCCGCCCACAGGGGGGCGGCTACACCTTC. The chain recombines TRBV6-5 with TRBJ1-2, with 8 positions matching TRBD1. Germline assignment: CDR1 MNHEY and CDR2 SVGAGI. This CDR3 region has 12 residues. V lost 8 bases, J lost 8 bases, and 7 bases stayed unmatched.

This sequence joins TRBV25-1 and TRBJ2-2; 7 nucleotides line up with TRBD1. The V and J ends lost 5 bases and 4 bases, in that order; junction bases with no gene match: 7. CDR1 is MGHDK, CDR2 SYGVNS, per germline. The CDR3 is made up of 15 amino acids. DNA of the CDR3: TGTGCCAGCAGTATACGACAGGGTCCCACCGGGGAGCTGTTTTTT. This gives the protein CASSIRQGPTGELFF.

The J gene is TRBJ1-2, the V gene TRBV6-5; TRBD1 is a possible D gene (6 bases). V was shortened by 0 bases and J by 2 bases, with 10 bases between the two germline ends. CDR1 MNHEY and CDR2 SVGAGI come from the germline V gene. This CDR3 is built from 15 residues. The CDR3 region has the DNA TGTGCCAGCAGTTACTCCCAGGGGTCGAACTATGGCTACACCTTC. This codes for CASSYSQGSNYGYTF.